The 23 T cell receptor beta chains given below trace back to one sample, sequenced in a study of blood T cell repertoires in COVID-19. Libraries were prepared by immunoSEQ multiplex PCR; TCRdb keeps only in-frame clonotypes and omits some of them. The sample carries about 59,000 clones, 73% recorded once. Sequencing used peripheral blood. The origin of the receptors is a woman aged 45-65 years with active or convalescent COVID-19.

The V gene is TRBV7-2, the J gene TRBJ2-1; TRBD2 matches 8 bases. The germline V gene has CDR1 SGHTA and CDR2 FQGNSA. Trimming cost V 2 bases and J 9 bases; bases outside gene matches: 6. There are 14 residues in the CDR3. The CDR3 protein is CASSLQREYGEQFF. CDR3 nucleotide sequence: TGTGCCAGCAGCTTACAGCGGGAGTACGGTGAGCAGTTCTTC.

V gene TRBV27 combines with J gene TRBJ1-2; no clear D gene. Germline CDR1 is MNHEY and CDR2 is SMNVEV (reference sequence). Trimming removed 3 bases at V and 4 bases at J, with 9 bases between. The CDR3 loop spans 13 amino acids. For the CDR3, the DNA is TGTGCCAGCAGTTTTGAGGGATTCTATGGCTACACCTTC. Protein product: CASSFEGFYGYTF.

Only a few counts were recorded for this clone. The chain has TRBV5-1 and TRBJ2-2, with D unclear. Germline loops: CDR1 SGHRS, CDR2 YFSETQ. The germline V and J ends were trimmed by 0 bases and 5 bases, with 8 bases remaining between them. This CDR3 region has 14 residues. Written as DNA, the CDR3 is TGCGCCAGCAGCTTGGCTACAGCTACCGGGGAGCTGTTTTTT. Amino acids: CASSLATATGELFF.

V usage is TRBV5-4 and J usage is TRBJ1-6; 9 positions agree with TRBD1. This CDR3 comprises 14 residues. CDR1 and CDR2 from the germline V gene are SGHNT and YYREEE (reference sequence). V trimming: 5 bases; J trimming: 5 bases; junction bases outside the gene matches: 2. The CDR3 region is CASSRQGDNSPLHF. The CDR3 DNA is TGTGCCAGCAGTCGACAGGGGGATAATTCACCCCTCCACTTT.

DNA of the CDR3: TGTGCCAGCAGCTTCTCCGGGACTAGCGGGAGTGTTGAGCAGTTCTTC. Translated: CASSFSGTSGSVEQFF. The gene calls are TRBV7-9 and TRBJ2-1, with 14 positions matching TRBD2. Germline V lookup: CDR1 SEHNR, CDR2 FQNEAQ (reference sequence). The ends lost 3 bases at V and 9 bases at J; junction bases unmatched: 7. This CDR3 comprises 16 residues.

This chain connects TRBV9 to TRBJ2-1; 8 bases match TRBD1. Unmatched junction bases numbered 3, after V lost 3 bases and J lost 7 bases. The CDR3 loop spans 13 amino acids. The germline CDR1 and CDR2 sequences are SGDLS and YYNGEE. The CDR3 loop is CASSEDRENEQFF. The CDR3 bases are TGTGCCAGCAGCGAGGACAGGGAGAATGAGCAGTTCTTC. Looking up the rest from reference TRBV9 and TRBJ2-1 gives the full variable domain: DSGVTQTPKHLITATGQRVTLRCSPRSGDLSVYWYQQSLDQGLQFLIQYYNGEERAKGNILERFSAQQFPDLHSELNLSSLELGDSALYFCASSEDRENEQFFGPGTRLTVL.

The rearrangement links TRBV28 to TRBJ1-5, with 8 positions matching TRBD1. The CDR3 sequence is 15 residues long. V gave up 5 bases and J gave up 4 bases; unmatched junction bases: 7. Germline CDR1 reads MDHEN; CDR2 reads SYDVKM. This CDR3 reads CASSPWTGQNQPQHF. The CDR3 DNA sequence: TGTGCCAGCAGTCCCTGGACAGGGCAAAATCAGCCCCAGCATTTT.

The table lists this clone with a few counts. The chain is built from TRBV28 and TRBJ1-2, with no clear D. CDR1 is MDHEN and CDR2 is SYDVKM in the germline V gene. There are 11 residues in the CDR3. With 10 bases removed from V and 5 bases from J, the gap between germline ends came to 11 bases. CDR3 residues: CATAGVYGYTF. CDR3 coding DNA: TGTGCCACTGCCGGGGTATATGGCTACACCTTC.

This clone has more than one count but fewer than ten. CDR3 coding DNA: TGTGCCAGCAGCTTAGGGACAGGGCAGGCCTACAATGAGCAGTTCTTC. It yields the protein CASSLGTGQAYNEQFF. The chain links TRBV7-8 to TRBJ2-1, with 8 nucleotides matching TRBD1. The germline V gene encodes CDR1 SGHVS and CDR2 FQNEAQ. J lost 2 bases, V lost 1 base, and 4 bases had no gene match. This CDR3 spans 16 amino acids.

The rearrangement joins TRBV30 to TRBJ2-1; maybe TRBD1 (5 bases). Trimming stripped 0 bases from V and 10 bases from J, with 7 bases between. Germline assignment: CDR1 GTSNPN and CDR2 SVGIG (reference sequence). This CDR3 is built from 11 residues. The CDR3 reads CAWSVQVEQFF. CDR3 nucleotides: TGTGCCTGGAGTGTACAGGTAGAGCAGTTCTTC.

The chain combines TRBV12-3 or TRBV12-4 with TRBJ1-1; D remains ambiguous. This CDR3 spans 13 amino acids. Trimming cost V 2 bases and J 1 base, with 5 bases left between them. The CDR3 reads CASSLRRNTEAFF. In DNA, the CDR3 is TGTGCCAGCAGTTTACGCAGGAACACTGAAGCTTTCTTT.

The chain uses TRBV10-3 and TRBJ2-7, with 11 bases matching TRBD1. CDR1 and CDR2 (germline): ENHRY, SYGVKD. The CDR3 totals 13 residues. Trimming at V came to 10 bases and at J to 6 bases, leaving 8 bases not matched to a gene. The CDR3 sequence: CATTDRGPVEQYF. Written as DNA, the CDR3 is TGTGCCACGACGGACAGGGGGCCCGTCGAGCAGTACTTC.

The chain has TRBV5-1 and TRBJ1-6; the match to TRBD1 covers 8 bases. Germline-derived CDR1 and CDR2 are SGHRS and YFSETQ. J gave up 6 bases and V 5 bases, and 4 bases lay outside the gene matches. This CDR3 is built from 14 residues. This CDR3 is CASRGTGGNSPLHF. The CDR3 DNA follows: TGCGCCAGCAGAGGGACAGGAGGTAATTCACCCCTCCACTTT.

V is TRBV28 and J is TRBJ1-2; tentative D call: TRBD1 (5 bases). CDR1 MDHEN and CDR2 SYDVKM come from the germline V gene. The V end lost 6 bases, the J end lost 8 bases, and 22 bases lay between the germline ends. The CDR3 is 15 amino acids. CDR3 nucleotide sequence: TGTGCCAGCAGAGTCTTACAGGCAGGCGGGGACGGCTACACCTTC. Its protein is CASRVLQAGGDGYTF.

This chain links TRBV24-1 with TRBJ1-2, with 8 bases matching TRBD1. Trimming took 4 bases from V and 4 from J; bases not matched to a gene: 4. Germline V lookup: CDR1 KGHDR, CDR2 SFDVKD. CDR3 size: 14 residues. Here the CDR3 reads CATSDPGQGYGYTF. The CDR3 bases are TGTGCCACCAGTGACCCAGGACAGGGCTATGGCTACACCTTC.

This clone has only a few counts. The J gene is TRBJ2-3, the V gene TRBV5-6; D possibly corresponds to TRBD2 (5 bases). There are 15 residues in the CDR3. In germline, CDR1 is SGHDT, CDR2 YYEEEE. Trimming stripped 2 bases from V and 3 bases from J, with 13 bases between. The CDR3 region is CASSFLGKRTDTQYF. The CDR3 region has the DNA TGTGCCAGCAGCTTTTTAGGGAAGCGGACAGATACGCAGTATTTT.

This rearrangement joins TRBV5-5 to TRBJ2-7; possible D gene TRBD2, 5 bases. This CDR3 comprises 15 residues. V gave up 5 bases and J gave up 7 bases, with 22 bases separating them. CDR1 is SGHKS, CDR2 YYEKEE, per germline (reference sequence). CDR3 sequence: CASSPGAGLAREQYF. CDR3 nucleotide sequence: TGTGCCAGCAGTCCGGGTGCGGGCCTTGCCCGAGAGCAGTACTTC.

CDR3 coding DNA: TGTGCCAGCAGCTTAGACAGGGGGCGAGAGACCCAGTACTTC. Protein sequence: CASSLDRGRETQYF. The V call is TRBV7-8, the J call TRBJ2-5; TRBD1 matches at 9 bases. J gave up 4 bases and V 1 base, and 1 base lay outside the gene matches. The germline V gene has CDR1 SGHVS and CDR2 FQNEAQ. The CDR3 runs 14 residues.

This clone turned up a few times. CDR3: CAWSVSGFNEQYF. CDR3 in DNA: TGTGCCTGGAGTGTCTCAGGGTTCAATGAGCAGTACTTC. V usage is TRBV30 and J usage is TRBJ2-7, with a possible D match to TRBD1 (5 bases). There are 13 residues in the CDR3. Between the trimmed V and J ends, which lost 0 bases and 7 bases, there was a span of 13 bases. Germline lookup yields CDR1 GTSNPN and CDR2 SVGIG (reference sequence).

V usage is TRBV27 and J usage is TRBJ1-1; tentatively, D is TRBD1 (6 bases). The CDR3 length is 16 residues. From germline, CDR1 is MNHEY and CDR2 SMNVEV (reference sequence). Trimming stripped 0 bases from V and 0 bases from J, with 11 bases between. The CDR3 spells CASSLSTGHMNTEAFF. In nucleotides, the CDR3 is TGTGCCAGCAGTTTATCGACGGGACACATGAACACTGAAGCTTTCTTT.

CDR3 in DNA: TGTGCCAGCAGTTACGGACAGGGAGTCGTTGCCTACGAGCAGTACTTC. Protein: CASSYGQGVVAYEQYF. The chain carries TRBV6-2 or TRBV6-3 and TRBJ2-7; 8 nucleotides align to TRBD1. Germline lookup yields CDR1 MNHEY and CDR2 SVGEGT. The CDR3 has 16 residues. The V and J ends lost 2 bases and 2 bases, in that order; junction bases with no gene match: 8.

This chain connects TRBV11-2 to TRBJ1-6, with D possibly matching TRBD1 (6 bases). With 1 base removed from V and 9 bases from J, the gap between germline ends came to 13 bases. This CDR3 is 15 amino acids long. The V gene's germline CDR1 is SGHAT and CDR2 FQNNGV. Here the CDR3 DNA reads TGTGCCAGCAGCTTAGGTACAGGGCGCGGTTCACCCCTCCACTTT. This translates into CASSLGTGRGSPLHF.

The chain employs TRBV9 and TRBJ2-7, with 10 positions matching TRBD2. Trimming took 0 bases from V and 2 from J; bases not matched to a gene: 2. Germline assignment: CDR1 SGDLS and CDR2 YYNGEE. This CDR3 is 15 amino acids long. The CDR3 reads CASSVGGTSAYEQYF. The CDR3 DNA is TGTGCCAGCAGCGTAGGTGGGACTAGCGCCTACGAGCAGTACTTC.